This T cell receptor beta chain appears in the sequencing data of a study of neurological immune-mediated disorders. Many counts were recorded for this clonotype. One junction end does not reproduce the germline sequence, and a read error may be involved. The CDR3 runs 15 residues. The germline V gene encodes CDR1 SGHKS and CDR2 YYEKEE (reference sequence). From the 5' RACE reads, TCRdb called clonotypes with MiXCR, one entry per CDR3 protein. The data hold roughly 29,000 distinct CDR3 sequences, with approximately 22% observed a single time. The chain recombines TRBV5-5 with TRBJ1-1, with D hard to call. This clonotype originated in a man aged 50 to 60 with HTLV-1-associated myelopathy (HAM/TSP). The sequenced material came from CD4+ T cells from blood. This chain's CDR3 is CASNGQQRLNTEAFF. The CDR3 DNA sequence: TGTGCCAGCAACGGCCAACAGCGACTGAACACTGAGGCTTTCTTT.